This TCR beta chain was retrieved from a study of shared clonotypes between healthy human individuals. Study results and caveats: Sequencing depth was a factor that was expected to affect clonotype sharing among donors. Sampling covered nothing but blood. Tissue TCR repertoires likely differ from those found in blood.

Turning to this clone: Its target is unknown.

Genomic DNA of every subset was divided equally among multiple immunoSEQ plates. Repertoires were generated with immunoSEQ multiplex PCR, while TCRdb's copy carries only in-frame clones and drops some. Altogether about 2.4 million clones are present, approximately 93% being singletons, with the ten largest covering 0.36%. This CDR3 contains 14 residues. V lost 8 bases to trimming and J lost 4 bases; unmatched junction nucleotides: 6. Germline-derived CDR1 and CDR2 are SNHLY and FYNNEI. Sample: naive CD4+ T cells from PBMCs. Subset indicated: CD45RA+ positively selected. This clonotype was obtained from a man aged 18 to 30 in good health. Some clones in this sample may be carry-over from other donors' samples. J is TRBJ2-2 and V is TRBV2; TRBD2 matches at 8 bases. The DNA of the CDR3 is TGTGCCAGCCTACTAGCGGTGAGCACCGGGGAGCTGTTTTTT. This sequence encodes CASLLAVSTGELFF.